The rows below give T cell receptor beta chains drawn from one sample of a study of blood T cell repertoires in COVID-19. Clones were read by immunoSEQ multiplex PCR, and TCRdb kept only the in-frame ones, dropping some. The sample has about 130,000 clones; around 73% are singletons. Specimen: PBMCs or T cells enriched from blood (not recorded which). The receptors come from a woman aged 45-59 years who had recovered from COVID-19. The CDR3 runs from the conserved cysteine through the conserved F or W. Each record gives: CDR3 protein, CDR3 DNA, V gene, J gene, D gene, clone size. D genes are given only for firm matches. Clone size, where shown, is once, few, many, or a class for clones that have expanded.

CDR3 protein: CASKIQGARTDTQYF
CDR3 DNA: TGTGCCAGCAAGATACAGGGGGCGCGTACAGATACGCAGTATTTT
V gene: TRBV6-5
J gene: TRBJ2-3
D gene: TRBD1
clone size: many

CDR3 protein: CASSGRVGGQPQHF
CDR3 DNA: TGTGCCAGCTCCGGCAGGGTGGGAGGGCAGCCCCAGCATTTT
V gene: TRBV2
J gene: TRBJ1-5
D gene: .
clone size: .

CDR3 protein: CASNQLILYEQYF
CDR3 DNA: TGTGCCAGCAACCAACTTATTCTCTACGAGCAGTACTTC
V gene: TRBV28
J gene: TRBJ2-7
D gene: .
clone size: .

CDR3 protein: CASSPGQGAEKLFF
CDR3 DNA: TGCGCCAGCAGCCCGGGACAGGGGGCTGAAAAACTGTTTTTT
V gene: TRBV5-1
J gene: TRBJ1-4
D gene: TRBD1
clone size: .

CDR3 protein: CASSNRRELFF
CDR3 DNA: TGTGCCAGCAGCAACCGGAGGGAACTGTTTTTT
V gene: TRBV12-3/TRBV12-4
J gene: TRBJ1-4
D gene: .
clone size: .

CDR3 protein: CASGQGSYNEQFF
CDR3 DNA: TGTGCTAGTGGTCAGGGTTCCTACAATGAGCAGTTCTTC
V gene: TRBV12-5
J gene: TRBJ2-1
D gene: .
clone size: .

CDR3 protein: CSASRQGSQETQYF
CDR3 DNA: TGCAGTGCTAGTCGACAGGGAAGCCAAGAGACCCAGTACTTC
V gene: TRBV20-1
J gene: TRBJ2-5
D gene: TRBD1
clone size: .

CDR3 protein: CASSTGTGGRNTEAFF
CDR3 DNA: TGTGCCAGCAGTACCGGGACAGGGGGCAGGAACACTGAAGCTTTCTTT
V gene: TRBV6-4
J gene: TRBJ1-1
D gene: TRBD1
clone size: .

CDR3 protein: CASSPVAGGNLDEQFF
CDR3 DNA: TGTGCCAGCAGCCCCGTAGCGGGGGGGAATTTGGATGAGCAGTTCTTC
V gene: TRBV5-6
J gene: TRBJ2-1
D gene: TRBD2
clone size: .

CDR3 protein: CASSDPGVSPLHF
CDR3 DNA: TGTGCCAGCAGTGACCCGGGGGTATCACCCCTCCACTTT
V gene: TRBV2
J gene: TRBJ1-6
D gene: .
clone size: .

CDR3 protein: CASSERDRGHEKLFF
CDR3 DNA: TGTGCCAGCAGTGAACGGGACAGGGGGCATGAAAAACTGTTTTTT
V gene: TRBV25-1
J gene: TRBJ1-4
D gene: TRBD1
clone size: .

CDR3 protein: CSAQEGSKNIQYF
CDR3 DNA: TGCAGCGCTCAGGAGGGGTCCAAAAACATTCAGTACTTC
V gene: TRBV29-1
J gene: TRBJ2-4
D gene: .
clone size: .

CDR3 protein: CATRRAPEQRGQESTDTQYF
CDR3 DNA: TGTGCCACCCGCCGGGCCCCTGAACAGAGGGGACAGGAAAGCACAGATACGCAGTATTTT
V gene: TRBV15
J gene: TRBJ2-3
D gene: TRBD1
clone size: once

CDR3 protein: CASSPAGGGGGYTF
CDR3 DNA: TGCGCCAGCAGCCCCGCCGGGGGTGGCGGTGGCTACACCTTC
V gene: TRBV5-1
J gene: TRBJ1-2
D gene: .
clone size: .

CDR3 protein: CASRTDRGSYEQYF
CDR3 DNA: TGTGCCAGCAGGACCGACAGGGGTTCCTACGAGCAGTACTTC
V gene: TRBV7-9
J gene: TRBJ2-7
D gene: TRBD1
clone size: few

CDR3 protein: CASSSGTGSQETQYF
CDR3 DNA: TGCGCCAGCAGCTCGGGGACAGGCTCTCAAGAGACCCAGTACTTC
V gene: TRBV5-1
J gene: TRBJ2-5
D gene: TRBD1
clone size: .

CDR3 protein: CASSLEAGRYNEQFF
CDR3 DNA: TGTGCCAGCAGCTTAGAGGCAGGGAGGTACAATGAGCAGTTCTTC
V gene: TRBV11-3
J gene: TRBJ2-1
D gene: .
clone size: once

CDR3 protein: CASSVGAGAQETQYF
CDR3 DNA: TGTGCCAGCAGCGTAGGAGCGGGGGCCCAAGAGACCCAGTACTTC
V gene: TRBV9
J gene: TRBJ2-5
D gene: TRBD2
clone size: .

CDR3 protein: CASSSQSSGGATQETQYF
CDR3 DNA: TGTGCCAGCAGCTCCCAGAGTAGCGGGGGGGCCACTCAAGAGACCCAGTACTTC
V gene: TRBV7-6
J gene: TRBJ2-5
D gene: TRBD2
clone size: .

CDR3 protein: CASKIEPNTGELFF
CDR3 DNA: TGTGCCAGCAAAATAGAGCCTAACACCGGGGAGCTGTTTTTT
V gene: TRBV7-3
J gene: TRBJ2-2
D gene: .
clone size: .

CDR3 protein: CASSPDSATGELFF
CDR3 DNA: TGTGCCAGCTCACCCGACAGTGCCACCGGGGAGCTGTTTTTT
V gene: TRBV18
J gene: TRBJ2-2
D gene: .
clone size: .

CDR3 protein: CAWSGQGYGYTF
CDR3 DNA: TGTGCCTGGTCGGGACAGGGGTATGGCTACACCTTC
V gene: TRBV2
J gene: TRBJ1-2
D gene: TRBD1
clone size: .

CDR3 protein: CASSPTGVNGSPLHF
CDR3 DNA: TGTGCCAGCTCACCAACAGGGGTGAACGGTTCACCCCTCCACTTT
V gene: TRBV18
J gene: TRBJ1-6
D gene: TRBD1
clone size: few

CDR3 protein: CASSVGSQHEKLFF
CDR3 DNA: TGTGCCAGCAGCGTAGGTTCACAGCACGAAAAACTGTTTTTT
V gene: TRBV9
J gene: TRBJ1-4
D gene: .
clone size: .

CDR3 protein: CASSLGWGEKLFF
CDR3 DNA: TGCGCCAGCAGCTTGGGGTGGGGCGAAAAACTGTTTTTT
V gene: TRBV5-1
J gene: TRBJ1-4
D gene: .
clone size: .

CDR3 protein: CASSLDRGNNEQFF
CDR3 DNA: TGCGCCAGCAGCTTGGACAGGGGCAACAATGAGCAGTTCTTC
V gene: TRBV5-1
J gene: TRBJ2-1
D gene: TRBD1
clone size: .

CDR3 protein: CASSKRLVVQETQYF
CDR3 DNA: TGTGCCAGCAGCAAAAGACTAGTCGTACAAGAGACCCAGTACTTC
V gene: TRBV4-2
J gene: TRBJ2-5
D gene: .
clone size: .

CDR3 protein: CASNPWTGSSYNEQFF
CDR3 DNA: TGTGCCAGCAACCCATGGACGGGGAGCTCCTACAATGAGCAGTTCTTC
V gene: TRBV27
J gene: TRBJ2-1
D gene: .
clone size: .

CDR3 protein: CASKRGQGAYGNQPQHF
CDR3 DNA: TGTGCCAGCAAGAGGGGACAGGGGGCCTACGGCAATCAGCCCCAGCATTTT
V gene: TRBV27
J gene: TRBJ1-5
D gene: TRBD1
clone size: .

CDR3 protein: CASSDGSYNSPLHF
CDR3 DNA: TGCGCCAGCTCAGATGGCTCCTATAATTCACCCCTCCACTTT
V gene: TRBV10-1
J gene: TRBJ1-6
D gene: .
clone size: .

CDR3 protein: CASSEGGRETQYF
CDR3 DNA: TGTGCCAGCAGCGAAGGAGGGCGCGAGACCCAGTACTTC
V gene: TRBV5-4
J gene: TRBJ2-5
D gene: .
clone size: .

CDR3 protein: CSVLGARSYGYTF
CDR3 DNA: TGCAGCGTCCTTGGTGCCAGGTCCTATGGCTACACCTTC
V gene: TRBV29-1
J gene: TRBJ1-2
D gene: .
clone size: .

CDR3 protein: CASTTTATNEKLFF
CDR3 DNA: TGTGCCAGCACTACGACAGCAACTAATGAAAAACTGTTTTTT
V gene: TRBV28
J gene: TRBJ1-4
D gene: .
clone size: .

CDR3 protein: CASSPGGGRGYGYTF
CDR3 DNA: TGTGCCAGCAGCCCTGGGGGGGGGCGAGGTTATGGCTACACCTTC
V gene: TRBV7-2
J gene: TRBJ1-2
D gene: .
clone size: .

CDR3 protein: CASSENLAGGLEQFF
CDR3 DNA: TGTGCCAGCAGTGAAAACCTAGCGGGGGGGCTTGAGCAGTTCTTC
V gene: TRBV2
J gene: TRBJ2-1
D gene: TRBD2
clone size: .

CDR3 protein: CASQGLYNSPLHF
CDR3 DNA: TGTGCCAGTCAGGGACTCTATAATTCACCCCTCCACTTT
V gene: TRBV10-3
J gene: TRBJ1-6
D gene: .
clone size: .

CDR3 protein: CASSSWTSRNQPQHF
CDR3 DNA: TGTGCCAGCAGTTCTTGGACAAGTCGGAATCAGCCCCAGCATTTT
V gene: TRBV27
J gene: TRBJ1-5
D gene: .
clone size: .

CDR3 protein: CSIGDRVNTDTQYF
CDR3 DNA: TGCAGCATAGGGGACAGGGTAAACACAGATACGCAGTATTTT
V gene: TRBV29-1
J gene: TRBJ2-3
D gene: TRBD1
clone size: .

CDR3 protein: CATRDRSTDTQYF
CDR3 DNA: TGTGCCACCCGGGACAGGAGCACAGATACGCAGTATTTT
V gene: TRBV6-5
J gene: TRBJ2-3
D gene: TRBD1
clone size: .

CDR3 protein: CASSPDRALSFGYTF
CDR3 DNA: TGTGCCAGCAGTCCAGACAGGGCTCTATCATTTGGCTACACCTTC
V gene: TRBV2
J gene: TRBJ1-2
D gene: TRBD1
clone size: .

CDR3 protein: CASSSLGPTNYGYTF
CDR3 DNA: TGTGCCAGCAGCTCTCTGGGCCCTACTAACTATGGCTACACCTTC
V gene: TRBV28
J gene: TRBJ1-2
D gene: .
clone size: few

CDR3 protein: CASGTQVTYGYTF
CDR3 DNA: TGTGCTAGTGGAACTCAGGTGACCTATGGCTACACCTTC
V gene: TRBV12-5
J gene: TRBJ1-2
D gene: .
clone size: .

CDR3 protein: CASSRDRGNYGYTF
CDR3 DNA: TGTGCCAGCAGCCGCGACAGGGGCAACTATGGCTACACCTTC
V gene: TRBV7-9
J gene: TRBJ1-2
D gene: TRBD1
clone size: .

CDR3 protein: CASQPSQGAGELFF
CDR3 DNA: TGTGCCAGTCAACCTTCGCAGGGCGCCGGGGAGCTGTTTTTT
V gene: TRBV6-5
J gene: TRBJ2-2
D gene: .
clone size: .

CDR3 protein: CATPGQGNGYTF
CDR3 DNA: TGTGCCACCCCGGGACAGGGGAATGGCTACACCTTC
V gene: TRBV28
J gene: TRBJ1-2
D gene: TRBD1
clone size: .

CDR3 protein: CASSLVAGNNEQFF
CDR3 DNA: TGTGCCAGCAGCTTAGTGGCAGGGAACAATGAGCAGTTCTTC
V gene: TRBV7-7
J gene: TRBJ2-1
D gene: .
clone size: .

CDR3 protein: CASSRDYSNQPQHF
CDR3 DNA: TGTGCCAGCAGTCGTGACTATAGCAATCAGCCCCAGCATTTT
V gene: TRBV6-6
J gene: TRBJ1-5
D gene: .
clone size: .

CDR3 protein: CASSQTGGAGTDTQYF
CDR3 DNA: TGTGCCAGCAGCCAAACGGGAGGAGCAGGCACAGATACGCAGTATTTT
V gene: TRBV11-3
J gene: TRBJ2-3
D gene: TRBD2
clone size: .

CDR3 protein: CAGSRQGTNTGELFF
CDR3 DNA: TGTGCCGGTAGTCGTCAGGGAACGAACACCGGGGAGCTGTTTTTT
V gene: TRBV2
J gene: TRBJ2-2
D gene: .
clone size: .

CDR3 protein: CASSSEGGGWSGNTIYF
CDR3 DNA: TGTGCCAGCTCCTCAGAAGGGGGGGGGTGGTCTGGAAACACCATATATTTT
V gene: TRBV7-8
J gene: TRBJ1-3
D gene: .
clone size: .

CDR3 protein: CASSLTDSNYGYTF
CDR3 DNA: TGTGCCAGCAGCCTAACGGACAGTAACTATGGCTACACCTTC
V gene: TRBV3-1/TRBV3-2
J gene: TRBJ1-2
D gene: .
clone size: .

CDR3 protein: CASSLSLHEKLFF
CDR3 DNA: TGTGCCAGCAGTTTGTCCCTCCATGAAAAACTGTTTTTT
V gene: TRBV27
J gene: TRBJ1-4
D gene: .
clone size: once

CDR3 protein: CASSLGEAETQYF
CDR3 DNA: TGTGCCAGCAGCTTAGGGGAGGCAGAGACCCAGTACTTC
V gene: TRBV11-2
J gene: TRBJ2-5
D gene: .
clone size: .